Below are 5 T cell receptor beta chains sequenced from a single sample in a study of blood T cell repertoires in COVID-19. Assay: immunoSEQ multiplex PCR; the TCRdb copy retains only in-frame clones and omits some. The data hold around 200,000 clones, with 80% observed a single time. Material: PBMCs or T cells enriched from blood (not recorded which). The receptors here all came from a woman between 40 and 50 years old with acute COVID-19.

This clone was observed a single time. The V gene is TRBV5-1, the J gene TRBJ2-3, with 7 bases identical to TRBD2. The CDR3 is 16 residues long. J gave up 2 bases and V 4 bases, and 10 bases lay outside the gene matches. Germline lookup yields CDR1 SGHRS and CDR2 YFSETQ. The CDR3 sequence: CASSPLLAPNTDTQYF. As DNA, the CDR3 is TGCGCCAGCAGCCCTTTACTAGCGCCTAACACAGATACGCAGTATTTT.

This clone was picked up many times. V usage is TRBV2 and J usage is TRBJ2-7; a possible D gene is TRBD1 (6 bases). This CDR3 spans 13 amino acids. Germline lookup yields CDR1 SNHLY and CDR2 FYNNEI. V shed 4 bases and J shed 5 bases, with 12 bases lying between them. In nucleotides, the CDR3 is TGTGCCAGCAGTGCCCAGGGGATGAACGAGCAGTACTTC. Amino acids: CASSAQGMNEQYF.

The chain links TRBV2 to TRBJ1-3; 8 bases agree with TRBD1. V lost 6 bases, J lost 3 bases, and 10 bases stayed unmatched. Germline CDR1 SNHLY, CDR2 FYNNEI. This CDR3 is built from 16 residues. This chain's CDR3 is CASRVDRGAGGNTIYF. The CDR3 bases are TGTGCCAGCAGGGTAGACAGGGGAGCGGGTGGAAACACCATATATTTT. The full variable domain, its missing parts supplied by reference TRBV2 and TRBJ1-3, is EPEVTQTPSHQVTQMGQEVILRCVPISNHLYFYWYRQILGQKVEFLVSFYNNEISEKSEIFDDQFSVERPDGSNFTLKIRSTKLEDSAMYFCASRVDRGAGGNTIYFGEGSWLTVV.

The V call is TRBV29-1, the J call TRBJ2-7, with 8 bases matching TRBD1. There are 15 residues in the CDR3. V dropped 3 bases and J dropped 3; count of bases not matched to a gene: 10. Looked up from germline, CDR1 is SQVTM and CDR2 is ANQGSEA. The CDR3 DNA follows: TGCAGCGTTGAGGGGGACAGGCGCGCCAGCTACGAGCAGTACTTC. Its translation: CSVEGDRRASYEQYF.

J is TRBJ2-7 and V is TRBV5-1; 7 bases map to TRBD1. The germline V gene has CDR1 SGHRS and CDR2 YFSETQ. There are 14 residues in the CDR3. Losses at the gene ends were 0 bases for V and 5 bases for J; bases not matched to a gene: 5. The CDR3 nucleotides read TGCGCCAGCAGCTTGGATCTAACAGGGGACGAGCAGTACTTC. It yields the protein CASSLDLTGDEQYF.